This T cell receptor beta chain derives from a study of shared clonotypes between healthy human individuals. The overall study: Per donor, three plates held CD4 naive cells, three held CD4 memory, two held CD8 naive and one held CD8 memory.

A note on this clone: Antigen: not known.

CD4+ cells were split into CD45RA+ naive and CD45RA-negative memory subsets. Trimming left V 5 bases short and J 1 base short, with 14 bases between. This CDR3 is 15 amino acids long. Germline V gene lookup returns CDR1 SGHVS and CDR2 FNYEAQ. Whole-study findings and limits: Rarefaction indicated that sorted-subset sequencing remained incomplete although depth was large. Between a handful of donors, naive CD4 clonotypes were shared at a level of about 5%.

Repertoires were generated with immunoSEQ multiplex PCR, while TCRdb's copy carries only in-frame clones and drops some. Seen here are about 1 million clones, 70% to 80% observed once, and the top ten hold about 1.5%. The chain couples TRBV7-6 to TRBJ1-1, with TRBD1 as a possible D gene (5 bases). This clonotype was sampled from a man aged 18 to 35 in good health. What was sequenced was memory CD4+ T cells sorted from blood. Subset denoted: CD45RA-negative fraction. The DNA of the CDR3 is TGTGCCAGCAGCCCGACAGTTTCGGGGAACACTGAAGCTTTCTTT. Protein: CASSPTVSGNTEAFF.